This entry describes one T cell receptor beta chain. The antigen it recognizes is unknown. This specimen belongs to a study of monozygotic twins with inflammatory bowel disease (dated by TCRdb to the late 2010s). Describing the broader study: The full study comprised approximately 28 monozygotic twin pairs: nine German pairs (four IBD-concordant, five IBD-discordant) and 19 IBD-discordant Danish pairs. The search for disease-associated traits relied mainly on comparing IBD patients with their genetically identical healthy co-twins within discordant pairs. Each individual had, on average, about 151 000 unique TCRalpha sequences and 181 000 unique TCRbeta sequences available for analysis.

Receptors were amplified or captured by 5' RACE. For each TCR library, 3,000 to 4,000 ng of total RNA was used. For each sample, cDNA synthesis with SMARTScribe reverse transcriptase was split into eight separate reactions. Unique molecular identifiers containing a 6-nucleotide sample barcode were introduced through template switching during cDNA synthesis. Two nested PCRs of around 15 and 10 cycles amplified the TCRalpha and TCRbeta cDNA, and bead purification followed each PCR. Before amplification, cDNA was treated with uracil DNA-glycosylase and purified using the QIAquick PCR purification kit. The second PCR was the step at which Illumina TruSeq-compatible adapters and sample-specific barcodes were added. Library quality and concentration were assessed using TapeStation and Qubit, and 5 ng of each library was pooled. Sequencing of pooled libraries was carried out on an Illumina HiSeq2500 single-index Rapid Run using 2 x 100 bp reads and custom sequencing primers. The original methods were these. MiGEC version 1.2.6 was used for UMI-based consensus assembly, which corrected PCR and sequencing errors. MiXCR version 2.1.1 handled V(D)J alignment, clonotype assembly and CDR3 extraction. To normalise gene usage, clonotype sharing and MAIT/NKT TCR abundance, the analysis used the top 1000, 10 000 and 20 000 clonotypes per sample. Diversity was computed as the inverse Simpson index with the vegan R package after downsampling to 27 000 UMIs. Paired Mann-Whitney U tests were applied to discordant twin pairs, and Benjamini-Hochberg correction was used for multiple testing. The reads, reprocessed by TCRdb, yield one row per CDR3 protein sequence and no DNA. The V and J calls were determined by TCRdb, not by the authors. The sample's table covers some 300,000 distinct CDR3 sequences. Of the sample, roughly 5.8% falls within the top ten clones.

General conclusions and limits of the study: Compared with healthy twins, IBD patients shared fewer clonotypes with other individuals, and the difference was most pronounced in patients with signs of disease activity. No difference in repertoire similarity was observed between concordant and discordant twins, possibly owing to limited statistical power. Background noise and inter-individual variability may have been introduced into the repertoires by the differing immunosuppressive treatments among patients. TCRbeta repertoire diversity, by inverse Simpson index, was decreased in IBD patients compared with their healthy co-twins. The analysis was unable to tell apart different T cell subtypes. No single strong signal or clonotype linked to IBD turned up in the results, so the idea that one exists was not supported.

From each donor, a roughly 2.5 ml peripheral blood sample was collected into PAXgene tubes and stored at -80 degrees C. Without any T cell sorting, total RNA was extracted from whole blood using the PAXgene blood miRNA kit on an automated QIAcube. Peripheral blood from monozygotic twin pairs, either concordant or discordant for inflammatory bowel disease, underwent deep TCRalpha and TCRbeta repertoire profiling that used unique molecular barcoding. Smoking habits were recorded for all twin pairs, and individuals were classified as current, former or never smokers. Reading the germline V gene gives CDR1 MNHNS and CDR2 SASEGT. The CDR3 starts with the cysteine, ends with the phenylalanine, and has 14 residues. No DNA sequence was recorded.

The sequence was obtained from a human donor with ulcerative colitis or Crohn's disease, or a healthy co-twin of an affected twin (not recorded which). The sequenced material came from blood. The chain uses TRBV6-1 and TRBJ2-7; the D gene TCRdb calls, TRBD1, cannot be checked with no DNA. The encoded CDR3 is CASSIPGGYGEQYF.